The 5 T cell receptor beta chains below were found in one sample sequenced in a study of OX40 agonist ivuxolimab in advanced cancers. Method: immunoSEQ multiplex PCR; TCRdb's copy keeps in-frame clones and lacks some. Of roughly 38,000 clones in the sample, around 82% were seen once. The input for sequencing was CD4+ or CD8+ T cells sorted from blood, taken in a trial of the OX40 agonist ivuxolimab. These receptors all come from an adult with an advanced solid tumor such as melanoma, head and neck, liver or kidney cancer.

In this sample, this clone turned up once. The chain is built from TRBV18 and TRBJ1-2; D not resolved. Trimming took off 5 bases at V and 6 bases at J, with 19 bases between the two ends. There are 15 residues in the CDR3. The germline gives CDR1 KGHSH, CDR2 LQKENI. The DNA of the CDR3 is TGTGCCAGCTCAGCAAAGTTAGTCGTCGCGGATGGCTACACCTTC. Translated: CASSAKLVVADGYTF.

V and J are TRBV11-2 and TRBJ2-1; 7 nucleotides agree with TRBD2. Germline V gives CDR1 SGHAT, CDR2 FQNNGV. The ends lost 0 bases at V and 7 bases at J; junction bases unmatched: 15. The CDR3 extends over 18 amino acids. The CDR3, as DNA: TGTGCCAGCAGCTTAGATGTAGCTCGGAGCGGGGATGTAAATGAGCAGTTCTTC. This translates into CASSLDVARSGDVNEQFF.

The rearrangement joins TRBV5-1 to TRBJ2-7, with D unclear. The CDR3 sequence is 15 residues long. Per germline, CDR1 SGHRS and CDR2 YFSETQ. V lost 0 bases to trimming and J lost 1 base, with 11 bases between them. In DNA form, the CDR3 reads TGCGCCAGCAGCTTGGAGGGCGGTAATTCCTACGAGCAGTACTTC. Translation: CASSLEGGNSYEQYF.

The V call is TRBV2, the J call TRBJ1-4; 8 nucleotides line up with TRBD1. The V segment lost 8 bases and the J segment 8 bases; nucleotides outside the gene matches: 7. Germline CDR1 and CDR2: SNHLY and FYNNEI. The CDR3 runs to 13 residues. The CDR3 DNA sequence: TGTGCCAGCCGACAGGGGCGTGAGGAAAAACTGTTTTTT. It yields the protein CASRQGREEKLFF.

V and J are TRBV2 and TRBJ1-5; 9 bases agree with TRBD1. CDR3 length equals 14 residues. Germline V CDR1 and CDR2: SNHLY, FYNNEI. J was trimmed by 2 bases and V by 5 bases; bases with no gene match: 1. This CDR3 reads CASSRQGGNQPQHF. For the CDR3, the DNA is TGTGCCAGCAGTCGACAGGGGGGCAATCAGCCCCAGCATTTT.